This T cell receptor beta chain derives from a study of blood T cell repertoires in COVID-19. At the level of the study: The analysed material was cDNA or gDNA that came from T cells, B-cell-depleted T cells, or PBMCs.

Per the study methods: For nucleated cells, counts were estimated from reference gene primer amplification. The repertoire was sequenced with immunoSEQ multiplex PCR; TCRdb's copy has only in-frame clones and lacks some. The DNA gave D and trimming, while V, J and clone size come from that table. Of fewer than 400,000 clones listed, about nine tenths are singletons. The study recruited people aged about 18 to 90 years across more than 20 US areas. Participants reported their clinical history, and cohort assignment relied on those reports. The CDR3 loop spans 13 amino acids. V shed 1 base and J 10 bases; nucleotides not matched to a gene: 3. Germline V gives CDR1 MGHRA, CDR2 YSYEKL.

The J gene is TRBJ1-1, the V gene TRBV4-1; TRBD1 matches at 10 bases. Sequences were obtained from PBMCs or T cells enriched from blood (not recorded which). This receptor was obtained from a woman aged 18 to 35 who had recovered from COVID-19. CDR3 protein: CASSQGQGARAFF. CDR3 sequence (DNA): TGCGCCAGCAGCCAAGGACAGGGGGCGAGAGCTTTCTTT.